Listed below are T cell receptor beta chains from one sample, sequenced in a study of CD8 T cells in ankylosing spondylitis. MiXCR, run by TCRdb on the 5' RACE reads, gives a single entry per CDR3 protein. The top ten hold under 7.5% of the sample, which has around 230,000 distinct CDR3 sequences, approximately 9% seen once. The source material was blood, either unsorted or a sorted T cell fraction (not recorded which). These receptors came from a male donor with ankylosing spondylitis or in good health (not recorded which). CDR3s include the opening cysteine and the closing phenylalanine or tryptophan. Fields, in order: clone size, D gene, V gene, J gene, CDR3 protein, CDR3 DNA. D genes are given only for firm matches. Only part of the rows carry a size: once, few, many, or a class if the clone is expanded.

many,TRBD1,TRBV7-9,TRBJ1-1,CASSFTGVEAFF,TGTGCCAGCAGCTTTACAGGGGTTGAAGCTTTCTTT
.,.,TRBV20-1,TRBJ2-5,CSAGRGGETQYF,TGCAGTGCCGGGCGGGGAGGTGAGACCCAGTACTTC
.,.,TRBV12-3/TRBV12-4,TRBJ2-3,CASRDAKDTQYF,TGTGCCAGCAGAGACGCTAAGGATACGCAGTATTTT
many,TRBD1,TRBV5-1,TRBJ2-7,CASSGGTGDEQYF,TGCGCCAGCAGCGGCGGGACAGGGGACGAGCAGTACTTC
many,.,TRBV18,TRBJ1-5,CASSSYNQPQHF,TGTGCCAGCTCATCCTATAATCAGCCCCAGCATTTT
.,.,TRBV9,TRBJ1-1,CASSEGDGNTEAFF,TGTGCCAGCAGCGAAGGGGACGGCAACACTGAAGCTTTCTTT
many,TRBD2,TRBV12-3/TRBV12-4,TRBJ2-2,CASTPGRGGRAGELFF,TGTGCCAGCACCCCCGGTCGGGGGGGGCGGGCCGGGGAGCTGTTTTTT
many,.,TRBV20-1,TRBJ1-1,CSARVGSMNTEAFF,TGCAGTGCTAGAGTGGGGAGTATGAACACTGAAGCTTTCTTT
.,TRBD1,TRBV30,TRBJ2-7,CAWGQAREQYF,TGTGCCTGGGGACAGGCCCGCGAGCAGTACTTC
.,.,TRBV12-3/TRBV12-4,TRBJ1-2,CASSLGFGYTF,TGTGCCAGCAGTTTGGGGTTTGGCTACACCTTC
.,TRBD2,TRBV30,TRBJ2-1,CAWSEGLAGDEQFF,TGTGCCTGGAGTGAAGGACTAGCGGGGGATGAGCAGTTCTTC
many,.,TRBV7-8,TRBJ2-7,CASSLWEMEVGEQYF,TGTGCCAGCAGCTTATGGGAAATGGAGGTCGGCGAGCAGTACTTC
many,.,TRBV25-1,TRBJ1-1,CASSELSEGGRPEAFF,TGTGCCAGCAGTGAATTATCAGAGGGGGGGCGGCCTGAAGCTTTCTTT
many,.,TRBV15,TRBJ2-4,CATSTGSLQYF,TGTGCCACCAGCACAGGTTCGCTTCAGTACTTC
many,.,TRBV7-9,TRBJ1-4,CASSLGDLDANEKLFF,TGTGCCAGCAGCTTAGGGGACTTGGACGCTAATGAAAAACTGTTTTTT
few,.,TRBV20-1,TRBJ1-1,CSARLGAKNTEAFF,TGCAGTGCTAGATTGGGTGCGAAGAACACTGAAGCTTTCTTT
many,.,TRBV6-1,TRBJ2-2,CASSEAGNRELFF,TGTGCCAGCAGTGAAGCCGGCAACCGGGAGCTGTTTTTT
few,.,TRBV20-1,TRBJ2-6,CSASGDSGANVLTF,TGCAGTGCTAGCGGTGACTCTGGGGCCAACGTCCTGACTTTC
many,.,TRBV15,TRBJ1-5,CATSNGYSNQPQHF,TGTGCCACCAGCAACGGTTATAGCAATCAGCCCCAGCATTTT
few,.,TRBV29-1,TRBJ1-2,CSVYAGDGYTF,TGCAGCGTGTACGCGGGGGATGGCTACACCTTC
.,TRBD2,TRBV10-3,TRBJ2-1,CAISESTTSGNEQFF,TGTGCCATCAGTGAGTCGACGACTAGCGGCAATGAGCAGTTCTTC
many,TRBD1,TRBV7-9,TRBJ1-4,CASSLAGGSNEKLFF,TGTGCCAGCAGCTTAGCAGGGGGCTCTAATGAAAAACTGTTTTTT
.,.,TRBV27,TRBJ2-7,CASSFQIGTGEQYF,TGTGCCAGCAGTTTCCAGATTGGTACGGGCGAGCAGTACTTC
.,.,TRBV11-2,TRBJ2-1,CASSELFRNEQFF,TGTGCCAGCAGCGAACTTTTCCGGAATGAGCAGTTCTTC
.,.,TRBV20-1,TRBJ2-7,CSGRRRSSYEQYF,TGCAGTGGAAGAAGGCGCAGTTCCTACGAGCAGTACTTC
.,.,TRBV4-3,TRBJ2-2,CASSQYYPNTGELFF,TGCGCCAGCAGCCAGTACTACCCGAACACCGGGGAGCTGTTTTTT
many,.,TRBV10-3,TRBJ1-4,CAISVEGATNEKLFF,TGTGCCATCAGTGTTGAAGGGGCAACTAATGAAAAACTGTTTTTT
many,TRBD2,TRBV5-1,TRBJ2-1,CASSPQPSGTYNEQFF,TGCGCCAGCAGCCCGCAACCTAGCGGGACCTACAATGAGCAGTTCTTC
many,.,TRBV28,TRBJ2-2,CASSFLRNTGELFF,TGTGCCAGCAGTTTCCTACGCAACACCGGGGAGCTGTTTTTT
many,.,TRBV5-5,TRBJ1-5,CASSNRQIDNQPQHF,TGTGCCAGCAGCAACCGACAGATAGACAATCAGCCCCAGCATTTT
.,TRBD2,TRBV11-2,TRBJ2-3,CASSLTSGDFRDTQYF,TGTGCCAGCAGCTTAACTAGCGGTGATTTTCGGGATACGCAGTATTTT
many,TRBD2,TRBV27,TRBJ2-3,CASTLAGEGSDTQYF,TGTGCCAGCACCTTAGCGGGAGAGGGTTCAGATACGCAGTATTTT
few,.,TRBV7-9,TRBJ1-1,CASSPTGSGTEAFF,TGTGCCAGCAGCCCTACCGGGAGTGGCACTGAAGCTTTCTTT
many,.,TRBV12-3/TRBV12-4,TRBJ1-6,CASSFGQRAGSPLHF,TGTGCCAGCAGTTTCGGGCAAAGGGCAGGCTCACCCCTCCACTTT
many,TRBD1,TRBV12-3/TRBV12-4,TRBJ1-2,CASSSGQGLPGYTF,TGTGCCAGCAGTTCGGGACAGGGATTGCCTGGCTACACCTTC
many,TRBD2,TRBV10-3,TRBJ2-7,CAISESNPSGPGTNNYEQYF,TGTGCCATCAGTGAATCAAACCCTTCGGGGCCCGGGACTAATAACTACGAGCAGTACTTC
many,.,TRBV9,TRBJ2-3,CASSPTRGDTQYF,TGTGCCAGCAGCCCCACCCGGGGGGATACGCAGTATTTT
many,.,TRBV20-1,TRBJ2-5,CSAPRQGDRETQYF,TGCAGTGCCCCTCGGCAGGGAGATAGAGAGACCCAGTACTTC
.,.,TRBV7-2,TRBJ2-3,CASSSTPGRASTDTQYF,TGTGCCAGCAGCTCAACCCCCGGCAGGGCTAGCACAGATACGCAGTATTTT
many,TRBD2,TRBV20-1,TRBJ2-1,CSASRPGLGNEQFF,TGCAGTGCTAGTCGACCGGGACTAGGTAATGAGCAGTTCTTC
.,TRBD1,TRBV15,TRBJ1-5,CATSDRDRGYQPQHF,TGTGCCACCAGCGACCGGGACAGGGGGTATCAGCCCCAGCATTTT
.,.,TRBV19,TRBJ1-1,CASSKPQWMNTEAFF,TGTGCCAGTAGTAAACCCCAGTGGATGAACACTGAAGCTTTCTTT
.,.,TRBV19,TRBJ1-5,CASSPGRFNQPQHF,TGTGCCAGTAGTCCGGGACGTTTCAATCAGCCCCAGCATTTT
many,.,TRBV5-1,TRBJ2-1,CASSIGHNNEQFF,TGCGCCAGCAGCATCGGACACAATAATGAGCAGTTCTTC
many,.,TRBV11-2,TRBJ1-1,CASSMTGTYYEAFF,TGTGCCAGCAGCATGACCGGGACATACTATGAAGCTTTCTTT
many,.,TRBV19,TRBJ1-5,CASSTPNGRGWKGNQPQHF,TGTGCCAGTAGTACTCCGAACGGAAGGGGCTGGAAGGGCAATCAGCCCCAGCATTTT
many,TRBD1,TRBV20-1,TRBJ1-4,CSAGTRDRGPEKLFF,TGCAGTGCTGGCACCCGGGACAGGGGACCTGAAAAACTGTTTTTT
.,TRBD2,TRBV5-1,TRBJ2-7,CASQGASGTYEQYF,TGCGCCAGCCAAGGGGCTAGCGGAACCTACGAGCAGTACTTC
many,.,TRBV12-3/TRBV12-4,TRBJ1-1,CASSLSSDNEAFF,TGTGCCAGCAGTTTATCCTCCGACAATGAAGCTTTCTTT
.,TRBD2,TRBV4-2,TRBJ2-5,CASSQAGLATGNQETQYF,TGTGCCAGCAGCCAAGCGGGACTAGCGACGGGGAATCAAGAGACCCAGTACTTC
many,.,TRBV15,TRBJ2-1,CATSAARGSDNEQFF,TGTGCCACCAGCGCGGCGAGAGGGTCCGACAATGAGCAGTTCTTC
many,TRBD2,TRBV5-1,TRBJ2-2,CASISGSSGIGELFF,TGCGCCAGCATTTCGGGGTCTAGCGGGATCGGGGAGCTGTTTTTT